This T cell receptor (beta chain) derives from a study of T cell changes during pregnancy in multiple sclerosis. The data were produced by immunoSEQ multiplex PCR, yet TCRdb's version contains in-frame clones alone and is incomplete. In the table there are tens of thousands of clones, around 93% of which are singletons. The V gene's germline CDR1 is SGDLS and CDR2 YYNGEE. The V gene lost 5 bases and the J gene lost 0 bases, with 11 bases spanning the gap. This CDR3 comprises 14 residues. The sequence was obtained from a female donor with multiple sclerosis, enrolled in a pregnancy study. Sample: CD8+ T cells from peripheral blood mononuclear cells, taken in the second trimester of pregnancy. The V and J genes are TRBV9 and TRBJ1-2, with D possibly TRBD1 on 5 matching bases. The CDR3 region has the DNA TGTGCCAGCAGACAAGGGGACTCTAACTATGGCTACACCTTC. It translates to CASRQGDSNYGYTF.